This T cell receptor beta chain was captured in a study of sequential checkpoint blockade in melanoma. V was pared by 6 bases and J by 6 bases, with 15 bases between. The CDR3 extends over 14 amino acids. Germline V gene sequence: CDR1 SGHNT, CDR2 YENEEA. This clone was observed once. Treatment: randomized to nivolumab then ipilimumab (arm A) or the reverse (arm B). The assay was immunoSEQ multiplex PCR, and TCRdb's table has in-frame clones only and misses some. Here the sample spans some 18,000 clones, around 70% being singletons. This chain uses TRBV11-3 with TRBJ2-1; maybe TRBD1 (6 bases). The sequence came from a human donor with melanoma. Material: tumor tissue (inferred from file names), obtained from a patient given nivolumab and ipilimumab in sequence. CDR3 nucleotides: TGTGCCAGCAGTTTCGTCCGGGACACCAATGAGCAGTTCTTC. Protein sequence: CASSFVRDTNEQFF.